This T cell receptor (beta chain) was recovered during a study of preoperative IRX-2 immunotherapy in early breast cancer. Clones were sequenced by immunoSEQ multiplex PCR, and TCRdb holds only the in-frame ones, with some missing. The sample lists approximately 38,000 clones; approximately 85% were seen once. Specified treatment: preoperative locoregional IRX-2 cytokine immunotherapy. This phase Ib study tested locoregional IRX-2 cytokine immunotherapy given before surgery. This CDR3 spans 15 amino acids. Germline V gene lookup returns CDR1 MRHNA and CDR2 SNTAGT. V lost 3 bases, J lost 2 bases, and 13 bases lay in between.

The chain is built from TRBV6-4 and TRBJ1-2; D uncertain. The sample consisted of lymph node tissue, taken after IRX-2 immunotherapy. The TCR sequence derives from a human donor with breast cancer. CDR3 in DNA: TGTGCCAGCAGTGAGAACGCCTTCGCCAACTATGGCTACACCTTC. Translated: CASSENAFANYGYTF.